A single sample is the source of the 16 T cell receptor beta chains below, sequenced in a study of T cells in Graves' hyperthyroidism and ophthalmopathy. Template material for amplifying TCR beta CDR3 regions consisted of RNA transcripts. HTBI primers were employed in a first-round RT-PCR of the TCR CDR3. MiXCR was run by TCRdb on the multiplex PCR reads, yielding one entry per CDR3 protein. The sample yields about 540,000 distinct CDR3 sequences, around 42% seen once. The sample comprised peripheral blood or thyroid tissue (not recorded which). These receptors were taken from a woman between 18 and 29 years old with Graves' hyperthyroidism.

This clonotype was counted at least ten times. The junction differs from germline at one of its ends, possibly a read error. The chain couples TRBV7-7 to TRBJ1-1; D is undetermined. The CDR3 is made up of 13 amino acids. Looked up from germline, CDR1 is SSHAT and CDR2 is FNYEAQ (reference sequence). The CDR3 sequence is CASSLEAGTEAFF. CDR3 bases: TGTGCTAGCAGCTTAGAGGCCGGGACTGAAGCTTTCTTT.

The chain uses TRBV20-1 and TRBJ2-3, with D possibly being TRBD1 or TRBD2 (5 bases each). V lost 3 bases and J lost 4, with 17 bases in between. Germline V gene lookup returns CDR1 DFQATT and CDR2 SNEGSKA (reference sequence). The CDR3 is 15 amino acids. CDR3 residues: CSASPQAGTADTQYF. The CDR3 bases are TGCAGTGCTAGCCCTCAGGCAGGGACGGCAGATACGCAGTATTTT.

The CDR3 nucleotides are TGCAGTGCTAGTGGTTCCCGGACAGGGGAAGGTCAGCCCCAGTACTTC. Translated, it gives CSASGSRTGEGQPQYF. The chain employs TRBV20-1 and TRBJ2-5; 9 bases are shared with TRBD1. Per germline, CDR1 DFQATT and CDR2 SNEGSKA (reference sequence). The V segment lost 3 bases and the J segment 9 bases; nucleotides outside the gene matches: 17. The CDR3 loop spans 16 amino acids.

This clonotype was seen only a few times. One end of the junction fails to match germline, which may point to a read error. The chain uses TRBV10-3 and TRBJ2-7, with TRBD2 identical over 7 bases. Germline V gene data show CDR1 as ENHRY and CDR2 as SYGVKD. There are 14 residues in the CDR3. As DNA, the CDR3 is TGTGCCAGCAGTTTGGGAGGGAGGCTCTACGAGCAGTACTTC. This encodes CASSLGGRLYEQYF.

The chain joins TRBV29-1 to TRBJ2-5; weak D call: TRBD2 (5 bases). The CDR3 extends over 11 amino acids. The V end lost 7 bases, the J end lost 1 base, and 7 bases lay between the germline ends. Per the germline V gene, CDR1 is SQVTM and CDR2 is ANQGSEA. The CDR3 DNA reads TGCAGCGGAGGGTTCCAAGAGACCCAGTACTTC. This encodes CSGGFQETQYF.

The gene calls are TRBV11-1 and TRBJ2-5; TRBD2 matches 7 bases. The CDR3 has 15 amino acids. Trimming took 5 bases from V and 5 from J; bases not matched to a gene: 11. Germline V gene data show CDR1 as SGHAT and CDR2 as FQDESV (reference sequence). The CDR3 protein is CASSRVGLVEETQYF. CDR3 DNA: TGTGCCAGCAGCCGAGTCGGACTAGTTGAGGAGACCCAGTACTTC.

The V gene is TRBV7-9, the J gene TRBJ2-5; unclear D gene. CDR1 and CDR2 from the germline V gene are SEHNR and FQNEAQ (reference sequence). V lost 5 bases and J lost 7, with 14 bases in between. The CDR3 runs to 13 residues. CDR3 in DNA: TGTGCCAGCAGCCAAGATCTGAGAGGGACCCAGTACTTC. As protein: CASSQDLRGTQYF.

This clonotype was counted ten times or more. The V call is TRBV2, the J call TRBJ1-5, with D unresolved. Germline V gene sequence: CDR1 SNHLY, CDR2 FYNNEI. The germline V and J ends were trimmed by 6 bases and 0 bases, with 3 bases remaining between them. The CDR3 runs 12 residues. The CDR3 DNA sequence: TGTGCCAGCAGGTATAGCAATCAGCCCCAGCATTTT. Residues: CASRYSNQPQHF. The whole variable domain, remainder taken from reference TRBV2 and TRBJ1-5, is EPEVTQTPSHQVTQMGQEVILRCVPISNHLYFYWYRQILGQKVEFLVSFYNNEISEKSEIFDDQFSVERPDGSNFTLKIRSTKLEDSAMYFCASRYSNQPQHFGDGTRLSIL.

The V and J genes are TRBV7-3 and TRBJ1-2, with unresolved D. The CDR3 loop spans 15 amino acids. The germline CDR1 and CDR2 sequences are SGHTA and FQGTGA. V shed 3 bases and J shed 4 bases, with 15 bases lying between them. The CDR3 sequence is CASSLETWAGYGYTF. The DNA for the CDR3 is TGTGCCAGCAGCTTGGAAACTTGGGCTGGCTATGGCTACACCTTC.

Note on this clonotype: The missing conserved phenylalanine or tryptophan at the end of this CDR3 makes a read error likely. The limits of the CDR3 on the DNA are not certain, so only TCRdb's listed CDR3 is given. The chain combines TRBV9 with TRBJ2-5. The CDR3 is 8 residues long, ends included. CDR1 is SGDLS and CDR2 is YYNGEE in the germline V gene. CDR3 loop: CASSAYSM.

Concerning this clonotype: This may stem from a read error, because a much larger clone lies one nucleotide away. The chain recombines TRBV6-4 with TRBJ1-6; D gene uncertain. Trimming took 1 base from V and 5 from J, leaving 9 bases between them. The CDR3 runs to 15 residues. Germline V gene lookup returns CDR1 MRHNA and CDR2 SNTAGT. Here the CDR3 reads CASSDLLRNNSPLHF. DNA of the CDR3: TGTGCCAGCAGTGACTTGTTGCGCAATAATTCACCCCTCCACTTT.

The chain carries TRBV29-1 and TRBJ2-3; TRBD1 aligns across 12 bases. Per the germline V gene, CDR1 is SQVTM and CDR2 is ANQGSEA. There are 14 residues in the CDR3. The trim removed 6 bases at V and 5 bases at J, leaving 6 bases unmatched. CDR3 residues: CSVAGQGAKDTQYF. The CDR3 DNA reads as TGCAGCGTCGCGGGACAGGGGGCGAAAGATACGCAGTATTTT.

The chain employs TRBV6-6 and TRBJ2-7, with D uncertain. CDR3 size: 13 residues. Germline CDR1 reads MNHNY; CDR2 reads SVGAGI (reference sequence). Trimming shortened V by 5 bases and J by 4 bases, and 12 bases separated the two germline ends. DNA of the CDR3: TGTGCCAGCAGTCCAGTAAGCCAGTACGAGCAGTACTTC. Translating gives CASSPVSQYEQYF.

This clonotype has more than one count but fewer than ten. This rearrangement joins TRBV6-1 to TRBJ2-2; D possibly corresponds to TRBD1 (6 bases). This CDR3 spans 12 amino acids. The V end lost 5 bases, the J end lost 7 bases, and 8 bases lay between the germline ends. Germline loops: CDR1 MNHNS, CDR2 SASEGT. CDR3 region: CASSQGSGELFF. In nucleotides, the CDR3 is TGTGCCAGCAGTCAGGGGAGCGGGGAGCTGTTTTTT.

This chain joins TRBV9 and TRBJ2-5; the match to TRBD2 covers 8 bases. CDR1 and CDR2 from the germline V gene are SGDLS and YYNGEE. This CDR3 region has 15 residues. V lost 5 bases and J lost 7; bases outside the gene matches: 13. Here the CDR3 reads CASSAVRREGGTQYF. The CDR3 coding sequence is TGTGCCAGCAGTGCTGTCCGACGGGAGGGAGGGACCCAGTACTTC. Supplemented by reference TRBV9 and TRBJ2-5, the full variable domain reads DSGVTQTPKHLITATGQRVTLRCSPRSGDLSVYWYQQSLDQGLQFLIQYYNGEERAKGNILERFSAQQFPDLHSELNLSSLELGDSALYFCASSAVRREGGTQYFGPGTRLLVL.

The chain links TRBV19 to TRBJ1-5, with 8 positions matching TRBD1. Germline values: CDR1 LNHDA, CDR2 SQIVND (reference sequence). This CDR3 contains 16 residues. Trimming removed 6 bases from V and 2 bases from J; junction bases left unmatched: 9. The CDR3 spells CASSPLGQGGNQPQHF. In DNA form, the CDR3 reads TGTGCCAGTAGCCCCCTTGGACAGGGTGGCAATCAGCCCCAGCATTTT.